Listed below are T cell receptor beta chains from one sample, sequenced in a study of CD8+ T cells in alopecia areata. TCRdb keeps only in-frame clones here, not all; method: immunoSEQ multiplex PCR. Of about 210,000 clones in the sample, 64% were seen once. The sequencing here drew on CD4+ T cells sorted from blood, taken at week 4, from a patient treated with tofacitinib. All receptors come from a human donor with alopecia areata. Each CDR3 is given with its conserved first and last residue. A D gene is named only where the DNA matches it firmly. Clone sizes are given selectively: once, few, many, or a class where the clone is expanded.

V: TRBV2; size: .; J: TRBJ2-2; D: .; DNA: TGTGCCAGCAGTGATGGGGGATTCGGGGAGCTGTTTTTT; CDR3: CASSDGGFGELFF
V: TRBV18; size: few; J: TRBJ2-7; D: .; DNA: TGTGCCAGCTCACCATATTGGAGGGGCGGCTACGAGCAGTACTTC; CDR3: CASSPYWRGGYEQYF
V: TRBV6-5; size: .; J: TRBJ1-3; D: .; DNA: TGTGCCAGCAGTTACTCGACATCTGGAAACACCATATATTTT; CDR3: CASSYSTSGNTIYF
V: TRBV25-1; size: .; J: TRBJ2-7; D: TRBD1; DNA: TGTGCCAGTAGACAGGGGCTAACCTACGAGCAGTACTTC; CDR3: CASRQGLTYEQYF
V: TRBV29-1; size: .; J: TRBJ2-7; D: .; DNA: TGCAGCGTTAGGACACTGTCGGACTCCTACGAGCAGTACTTC; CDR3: CSVRTLSDSYEQYF
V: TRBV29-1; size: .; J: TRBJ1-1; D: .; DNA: TGCAGCGTTGCGTGGGGGAGGACTGAAGCTTTCTTT; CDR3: CSVAWGRTEAFF
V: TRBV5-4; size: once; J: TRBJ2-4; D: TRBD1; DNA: TGTGCCAGCAGCTTGGGAGAGGACAGGGGGTTTGTGGCCAAAAACATTCAGTACTTC; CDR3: CASSLGEDRGFVAKNIQYF
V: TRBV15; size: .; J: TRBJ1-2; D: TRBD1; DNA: TGTGCCACCAGCAGAGCCGGAGGGGGCGCGGATGGCTACACCTTC; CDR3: CATSRAGGGADGYTF
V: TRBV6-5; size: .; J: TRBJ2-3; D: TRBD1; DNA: TGTGCCAGTCGGACAGGGGCCACAGATACGCAGTATTTT; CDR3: CASRTGATDTQYF
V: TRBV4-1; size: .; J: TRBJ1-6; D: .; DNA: TGCGCCAGCACGGGGCAAGTCGCCACGTCACCCCTCCACTTT; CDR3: CASTGQVATSPLHF
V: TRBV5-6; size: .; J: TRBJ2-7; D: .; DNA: TGTGCCAGCAGCTTGGTAGGTTGGGGCTACGAGCAGTACTTC; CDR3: CASSLVGWGYEQYF
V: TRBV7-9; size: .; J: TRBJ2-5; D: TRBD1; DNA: TGTGCCAGCAGCTTATCTTTATGGGACAGCGAAGAGACCCAGTACTTC; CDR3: CASSLSLWDSEETQYF
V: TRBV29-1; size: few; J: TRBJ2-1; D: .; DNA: TGCAGCGTTGCGGGCAGGGCAGCGGATGAGCAGTTCTTC; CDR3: CSVAGRAADEQFF
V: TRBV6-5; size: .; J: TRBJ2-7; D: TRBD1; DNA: TGTGCCAGCAGTTACCGGGACAGGGGCGTGTACGAGCAGTACTTC; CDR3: CASSYRDRGVYEQYF
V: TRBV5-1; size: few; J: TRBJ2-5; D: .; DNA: TGCGCCAGCAGCTTGGTCGTGGGCAGTTTGGAGACCCAGTACTTC; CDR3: CASSLVVGSLETQYF